The 4 T cell receptor beta chains below come from one sample, sequenced in a study of shared clonotypes between healthy human individuals. Some clones are missing from TCRdb's copy, which holds only in-frame ones; the method was immunoSEQ multiplex PCR. The sample has about 960,000 clones, 70% to 85% seen once; the top ten hold over 1.3%. The sequencing sample was made of memory CD4+ T cells sorted from blood. Subset in this sample: CD45RA-negative fraction. The receptors here all came from a man in his late teens or twenties in good health.

The chain has TRBV5-1 and TRBJ2-7, with 8 bases lining up with TRBD2. Germline CDR1 reads SGHRS; CDR2 reads YFSETQ. Trimming at V came to 3 bases and at J to 6 bases, leaving 11 bases not matched to a gene. This CDR3 has 15 residues. This CDR3 is CASSSSGTRVGEQYF. For the CDR3, the DNA is TGCGCCAGCAGCTCCTCCGGGACTAGGGTAGGCGAGCAGTACTTC.

The rearrangement links TRBV28 to TRBJ2-1; D ambiguous. Germline CDR1 reads MDHEN; CDR2 reads SYDVKM. The CDR3 length is 11 residues. The germline V and J ends were trimmed by 5 bases and 6 bases, with 5 bases remaining between them. As DNA, the CDR3 is TGTGCCAGCAGTCACTTCAATGAGCAGTTCTTC. It codes for CASSHFNEQFF.

The chain employs TRBV19 and TRBJ1-1; D is undetermined. V was cut by 6 bases and J by 1 base, with 6 bases left in between. The CDR3 contains 12 residues. Germline lookup yields CDR1 LNHDA and CDR2 SQIVND (reference sequence). The CDR3 nucleotides are TGTGCCAGTAGGGCGGCGAACACTGAAGCTTTCTTT. Its protein product is CASRAANTEAFF.

V is TRBV11-2 and J is TRBJ2-7, with 7 bases fitting TRBD2. V gave up 5 bases and J gave up 3 bases; unmatched junction bases: 7. Germline V gene data show CDR1 as SGHAT and CDR2 as FQNNGV. There are 14 residues in the CDR3. The CDR3 nucleotides are TGTGCCAGCAGCGCACACCGGGACTACTACGAGCAGTACTTC. Encoded protein: CASSAHRDYYEQYF.